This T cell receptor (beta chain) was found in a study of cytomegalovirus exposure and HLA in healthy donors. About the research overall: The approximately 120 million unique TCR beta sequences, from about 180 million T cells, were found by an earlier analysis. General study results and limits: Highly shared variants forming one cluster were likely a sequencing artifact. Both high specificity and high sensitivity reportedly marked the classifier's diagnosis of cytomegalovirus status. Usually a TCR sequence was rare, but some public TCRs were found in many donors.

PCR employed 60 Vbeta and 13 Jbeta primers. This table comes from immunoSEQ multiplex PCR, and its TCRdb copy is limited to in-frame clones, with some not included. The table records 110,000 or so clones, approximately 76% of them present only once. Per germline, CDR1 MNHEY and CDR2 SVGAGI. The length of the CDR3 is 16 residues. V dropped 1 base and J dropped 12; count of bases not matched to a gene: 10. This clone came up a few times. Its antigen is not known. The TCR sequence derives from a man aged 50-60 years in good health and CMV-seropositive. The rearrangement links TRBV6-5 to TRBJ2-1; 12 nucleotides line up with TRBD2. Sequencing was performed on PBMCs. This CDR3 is CASSYWTSGDPGGQFF. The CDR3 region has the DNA TGTGCCAGCAGTTACTGGACTAGCGGGGACCCGGGGGGGCAGTTCTTC.